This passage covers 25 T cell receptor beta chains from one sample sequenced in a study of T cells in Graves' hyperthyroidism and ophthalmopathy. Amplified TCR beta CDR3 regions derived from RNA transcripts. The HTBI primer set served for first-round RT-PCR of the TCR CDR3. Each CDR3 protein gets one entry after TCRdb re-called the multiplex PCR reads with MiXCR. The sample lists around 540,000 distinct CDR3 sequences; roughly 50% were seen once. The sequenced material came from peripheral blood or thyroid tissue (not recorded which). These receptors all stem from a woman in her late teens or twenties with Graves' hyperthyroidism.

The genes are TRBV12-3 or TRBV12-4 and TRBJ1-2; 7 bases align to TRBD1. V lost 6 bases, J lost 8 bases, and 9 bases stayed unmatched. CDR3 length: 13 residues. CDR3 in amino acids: CASSPDRARGYTF. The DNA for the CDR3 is TGTGCCAGCAGCCCAGACAGGGCGCGAGGCTACACCTTC.

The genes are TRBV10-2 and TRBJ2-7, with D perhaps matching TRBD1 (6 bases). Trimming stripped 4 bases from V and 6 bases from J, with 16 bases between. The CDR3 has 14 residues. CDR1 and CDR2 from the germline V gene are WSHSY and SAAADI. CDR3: CASSGSGVRGEQYF. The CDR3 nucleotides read TGCGCCAGCAGTGGATCAGGGGTACGGGGCGAGCAGTACTTC.

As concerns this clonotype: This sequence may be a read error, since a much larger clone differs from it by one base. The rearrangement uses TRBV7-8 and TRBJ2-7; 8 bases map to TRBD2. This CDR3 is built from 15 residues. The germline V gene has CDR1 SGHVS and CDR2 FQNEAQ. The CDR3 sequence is CASSLATAGAYGQYF. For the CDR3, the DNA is TGTGCCAGCAGCTTAGCGACAGCGGGAGCCTACGGGCAGTACTTC.

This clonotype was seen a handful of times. This CDR3 is CSVGPWQDNTGELFF. The CDR3 DNA reads as TGCAGCGTTGGCCCATGGCAGGATAACACCGGGGAGCTGTTTTTT. The rearrangement joins TRBV29-1 to TRBJ2-2, with no clear D. Germline V gives CDR1 SQVTM, CDR2 ANQGSEA. The ends were cut back, 4 bases at V and 2 bases at J, with 14 bases in the middle. The CDR3 totals 15 residues.

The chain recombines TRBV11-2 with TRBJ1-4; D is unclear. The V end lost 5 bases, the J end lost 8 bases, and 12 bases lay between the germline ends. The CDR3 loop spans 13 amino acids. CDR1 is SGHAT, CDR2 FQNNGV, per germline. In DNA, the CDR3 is TGTGCCAGCAGCCAATCCTGGGGAGAAAAACTGTTTTTT. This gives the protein CASSQSWGEKLFF.

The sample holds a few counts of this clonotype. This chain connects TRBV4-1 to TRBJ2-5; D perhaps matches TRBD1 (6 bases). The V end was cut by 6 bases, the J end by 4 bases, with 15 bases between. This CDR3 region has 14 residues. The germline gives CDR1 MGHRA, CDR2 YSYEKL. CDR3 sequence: CASRGTGKGETQYF. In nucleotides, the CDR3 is TGCGCCAGCAGGGGCACAGGGAAGGGAGAGACCCAGTACTTC.

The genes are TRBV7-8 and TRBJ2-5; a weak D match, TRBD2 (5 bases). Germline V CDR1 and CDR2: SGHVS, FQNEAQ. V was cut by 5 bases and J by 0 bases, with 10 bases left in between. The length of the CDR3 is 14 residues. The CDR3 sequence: CASSPERYQETQYF. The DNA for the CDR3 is TGTGCCAGCAGCCCGGAGCGGTACCAAGAGACCCAGTACTTC.

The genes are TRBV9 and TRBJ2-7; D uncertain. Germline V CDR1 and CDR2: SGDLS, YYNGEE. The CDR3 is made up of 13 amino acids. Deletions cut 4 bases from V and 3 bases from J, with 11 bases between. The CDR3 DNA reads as TGTGCCAGCAGCCAAAAGGGAAGCTACGAGCAGTACTTC. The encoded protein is CASSQKGSYEQYF.

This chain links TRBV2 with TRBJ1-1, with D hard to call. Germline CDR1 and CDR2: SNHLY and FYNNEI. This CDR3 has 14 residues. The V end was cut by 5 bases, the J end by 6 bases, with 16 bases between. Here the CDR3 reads CASSTQAGHSEAFF. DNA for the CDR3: TGTGCCAGCAGTACCCAGGCCGGTCACTCTGAAGCTTTCTTT.

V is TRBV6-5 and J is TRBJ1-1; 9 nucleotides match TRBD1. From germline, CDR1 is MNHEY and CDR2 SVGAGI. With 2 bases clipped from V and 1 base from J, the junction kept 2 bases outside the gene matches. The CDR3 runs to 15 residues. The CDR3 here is CASSYPTGGNTEAFF. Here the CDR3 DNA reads TGTGCCAGCAGTTACCCGACAGGGGGGAACACTGAAGCTTTCTTT.

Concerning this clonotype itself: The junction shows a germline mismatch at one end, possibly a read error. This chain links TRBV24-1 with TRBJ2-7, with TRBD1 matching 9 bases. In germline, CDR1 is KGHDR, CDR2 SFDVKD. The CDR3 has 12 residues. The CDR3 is CATQGQGYERYF. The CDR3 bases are TGTGCCACCCAGGGACAGGGCTACGAGCGGTACTTC.

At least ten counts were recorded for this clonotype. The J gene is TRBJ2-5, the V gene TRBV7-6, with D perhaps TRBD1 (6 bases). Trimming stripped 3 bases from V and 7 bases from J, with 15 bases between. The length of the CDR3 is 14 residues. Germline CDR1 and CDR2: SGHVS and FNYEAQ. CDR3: CASSFGSAGVTQYF. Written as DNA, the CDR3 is TGTGCCAGCAGCTTCGGTTCGGCAGGGGTGACCCAGTACTTC.

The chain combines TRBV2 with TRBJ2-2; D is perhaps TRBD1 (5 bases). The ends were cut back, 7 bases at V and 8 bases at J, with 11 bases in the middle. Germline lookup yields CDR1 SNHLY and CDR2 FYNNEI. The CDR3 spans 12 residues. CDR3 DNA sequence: TGTGCCAGCAAGTTGGGGCTTGGGGAGCTGTTTTTT. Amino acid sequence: CASKLGLGELFF.

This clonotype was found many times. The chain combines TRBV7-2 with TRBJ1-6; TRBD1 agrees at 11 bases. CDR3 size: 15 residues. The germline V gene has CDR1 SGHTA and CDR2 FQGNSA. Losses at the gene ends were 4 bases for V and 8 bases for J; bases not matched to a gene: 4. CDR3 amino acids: CASSWDRGTHSPLHF. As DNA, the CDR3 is TGTGCCAGCAGCTGGGACAGGGGGACTCATTCACCCCTCCACTTT.

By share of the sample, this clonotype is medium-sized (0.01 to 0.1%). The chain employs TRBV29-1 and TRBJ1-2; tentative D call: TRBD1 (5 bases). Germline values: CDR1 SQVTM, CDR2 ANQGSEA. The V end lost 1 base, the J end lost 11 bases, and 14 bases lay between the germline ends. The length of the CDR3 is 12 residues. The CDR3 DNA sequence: TGCAGCGTTGAAGGGGGATCGGGGACGTACACCTTC. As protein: CSVEGGSGTYTF.

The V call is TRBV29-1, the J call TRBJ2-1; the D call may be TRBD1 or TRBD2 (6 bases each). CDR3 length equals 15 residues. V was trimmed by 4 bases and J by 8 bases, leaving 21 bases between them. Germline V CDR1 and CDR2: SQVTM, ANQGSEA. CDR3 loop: CSVGVDSHTGDEQFF. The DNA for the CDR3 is TGCAGCGTTGGTGTGGACAGCCATACGGGGGATGAGCAGTTCTTC.

DNA of the CDR3: TGTGCCAGCAGCCCCTGGGACAGGGCCCGCCAAGAGACCCAGTACTTC. Its translation: CASSPWDRARQETQYF. V and J are TRBV7-9 and TRBJ2-5, with TRBD1 matching 9 bases. The CDR3 totals 16 residues. Trimming at V came to 5 bases and at J to 1 base, leaving 8 bases not matched to a gene. Per germline, CDR1 SEHNR and CDR2 FQNEAQ (reference sequence).

Written as DNA, the CDR3 is TGTGCCAGCAGCTTTGGGGGGGGAGTTCAGCCCCAGCATTTT. This sequence encodes CASSFGGGVQPQHF. This rearrangement joins TRBV7-2 to TRBJ1-5; weak D call: TRBD1 (5 bases). The CDR3 is 14 residues long. From germline, CDR1 is SGHTA and CDR2 FQGNSA. The V gene lost 3 bases and the J gene lost 6 bases, with 12 bases spanning the gap.

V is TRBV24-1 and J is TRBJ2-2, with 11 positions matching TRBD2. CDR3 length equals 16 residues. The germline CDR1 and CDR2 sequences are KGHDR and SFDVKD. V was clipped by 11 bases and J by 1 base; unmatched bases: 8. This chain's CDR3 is CASSAGLAGNTGELFF. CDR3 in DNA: TGTGCCAGCAGCGCCGGACTAGCGGGGAACACCGGGGAGCTGTTTTTT.

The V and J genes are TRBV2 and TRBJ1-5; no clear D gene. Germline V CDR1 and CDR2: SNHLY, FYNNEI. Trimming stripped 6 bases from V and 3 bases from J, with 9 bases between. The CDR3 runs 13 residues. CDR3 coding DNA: TGTGCCAGCAGGTACAGTTTCAATCAGCCCCAGCATTTT. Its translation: CASRYSFNQPQHF. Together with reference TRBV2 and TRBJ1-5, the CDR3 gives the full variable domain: EPEVTQTPSHQVTQMGQEVILRCVPISNHLYFYWYRQILGQKVEFLVSFYNNEISEKSEIFDDQFSVERPDGSNFTLKIRSTKLEDSAMYFCASRYSFNQPQHFGDGTRLSIL.

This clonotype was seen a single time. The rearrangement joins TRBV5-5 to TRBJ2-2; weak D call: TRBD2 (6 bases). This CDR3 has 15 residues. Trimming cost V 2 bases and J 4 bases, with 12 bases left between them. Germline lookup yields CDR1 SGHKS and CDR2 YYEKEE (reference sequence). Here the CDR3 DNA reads TGTGCCAGCAGCTTACACACCGGGAGCACCGGGGAGCTGTTTTTT. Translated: CASSLHTGSTGELFF.

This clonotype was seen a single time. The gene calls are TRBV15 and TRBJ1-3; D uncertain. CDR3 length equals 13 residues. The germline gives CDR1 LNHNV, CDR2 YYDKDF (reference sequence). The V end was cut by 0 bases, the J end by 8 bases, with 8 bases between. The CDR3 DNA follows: TGTGCCACCAGCAGAGATAGTAGAGACACCATATATTTT. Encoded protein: CATSRDSRDTIYF.

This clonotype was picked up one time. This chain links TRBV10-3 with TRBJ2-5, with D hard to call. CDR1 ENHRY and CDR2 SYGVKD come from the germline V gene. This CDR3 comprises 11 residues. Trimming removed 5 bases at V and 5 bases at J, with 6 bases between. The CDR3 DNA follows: TGTGCCATCAGTTATATGGAGACCCAGTACTTC. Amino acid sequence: CAISYMETQYF.

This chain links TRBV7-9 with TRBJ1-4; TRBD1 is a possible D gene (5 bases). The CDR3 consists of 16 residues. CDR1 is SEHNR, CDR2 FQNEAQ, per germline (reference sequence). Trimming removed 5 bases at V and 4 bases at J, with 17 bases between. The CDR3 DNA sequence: TGTGCCAGCAGCCCATATTGGGGACCAGATAATGAAAAACTGTTTTTT. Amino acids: CASSPYWGPDNEKLFF.

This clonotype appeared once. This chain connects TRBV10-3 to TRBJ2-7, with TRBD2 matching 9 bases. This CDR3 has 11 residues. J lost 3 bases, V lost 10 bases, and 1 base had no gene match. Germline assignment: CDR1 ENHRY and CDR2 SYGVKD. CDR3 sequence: CATAGGYEQYF. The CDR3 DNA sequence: TGTGCCACAGCGGGAGGCTACGAGCAGTACTTC.